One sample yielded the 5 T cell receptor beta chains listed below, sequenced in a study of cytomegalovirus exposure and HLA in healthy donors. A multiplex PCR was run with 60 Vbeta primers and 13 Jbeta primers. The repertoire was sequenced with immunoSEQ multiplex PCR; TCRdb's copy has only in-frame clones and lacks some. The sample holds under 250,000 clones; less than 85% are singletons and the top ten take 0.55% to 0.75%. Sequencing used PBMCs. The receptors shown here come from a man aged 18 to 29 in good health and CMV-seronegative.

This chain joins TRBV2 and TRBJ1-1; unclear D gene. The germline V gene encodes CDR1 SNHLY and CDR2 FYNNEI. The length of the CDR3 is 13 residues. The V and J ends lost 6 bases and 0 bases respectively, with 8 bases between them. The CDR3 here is CASRTEMNTEAFF. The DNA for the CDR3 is TGTGCCAGCAGAACAGAGATGAACACTGAAGCTTTCTTT.

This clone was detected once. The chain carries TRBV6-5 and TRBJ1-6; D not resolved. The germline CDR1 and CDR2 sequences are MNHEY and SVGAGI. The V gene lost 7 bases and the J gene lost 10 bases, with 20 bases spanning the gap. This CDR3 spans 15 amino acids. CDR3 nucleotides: TGTGCCAGCACGGGTTTCCCCTCGCTGTCGTCACCCCTCCACTTT. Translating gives CASTGFPSLSSPLHF.

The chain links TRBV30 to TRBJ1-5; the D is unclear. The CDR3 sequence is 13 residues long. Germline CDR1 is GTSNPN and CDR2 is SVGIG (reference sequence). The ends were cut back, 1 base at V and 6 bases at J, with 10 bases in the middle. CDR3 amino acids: CAWSAMSTQPQHF. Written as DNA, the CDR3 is TGTGCCTGGAGTGCGATGAGTACTCAGCCCCAGCATTTT. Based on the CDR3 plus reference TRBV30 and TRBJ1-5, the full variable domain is SQTIHQWPATLVQPVGSPLSLECTVEGTSNPNLYWYRQAAGRGLQLLFYSVGIGQISSEVPQNLSASRPQDRQFILSSKKLLLSDSGFYLCAWSAMSTQPQHFGDGTRLSIL.

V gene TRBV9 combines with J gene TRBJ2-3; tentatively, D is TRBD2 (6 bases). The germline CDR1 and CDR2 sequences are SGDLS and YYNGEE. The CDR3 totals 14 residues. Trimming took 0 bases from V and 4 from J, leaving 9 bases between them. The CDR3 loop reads CASSVASSADTQYF. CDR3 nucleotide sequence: TGTGCCAGCAGCGTAGCTTCTAGCGCAGATACGCAGTATTTT.

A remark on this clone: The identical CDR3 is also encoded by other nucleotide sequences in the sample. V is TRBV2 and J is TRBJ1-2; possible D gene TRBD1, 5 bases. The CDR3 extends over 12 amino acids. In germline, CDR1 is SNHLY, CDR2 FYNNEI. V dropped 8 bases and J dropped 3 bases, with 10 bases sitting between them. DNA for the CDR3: TGTGCCAGCGGGGGGACGGACTATGGCTACACCTTC. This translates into CASGGTDYGYTF.